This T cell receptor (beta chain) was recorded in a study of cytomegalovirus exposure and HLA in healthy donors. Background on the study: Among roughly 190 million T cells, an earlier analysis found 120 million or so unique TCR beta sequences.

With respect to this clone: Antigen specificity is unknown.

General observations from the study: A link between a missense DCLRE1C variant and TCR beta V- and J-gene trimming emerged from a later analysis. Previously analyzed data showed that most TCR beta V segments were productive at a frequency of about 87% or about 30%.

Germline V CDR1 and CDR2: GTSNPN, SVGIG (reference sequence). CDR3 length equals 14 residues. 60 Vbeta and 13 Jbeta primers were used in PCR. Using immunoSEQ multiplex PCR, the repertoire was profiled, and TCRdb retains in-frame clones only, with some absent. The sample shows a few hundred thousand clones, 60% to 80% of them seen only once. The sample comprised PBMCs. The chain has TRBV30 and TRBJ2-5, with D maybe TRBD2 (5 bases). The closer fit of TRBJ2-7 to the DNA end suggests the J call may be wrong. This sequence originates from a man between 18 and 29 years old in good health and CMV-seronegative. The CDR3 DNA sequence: TGTGCCTGGAGTGCCCTAGAGCGGACCTACGAGCAGTACTTC. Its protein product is CAWSALERTYEQYF.